This T cell receptor (beta chain) was retrieved from a study of blood T cell repertoires in COVID-19. This clone was found a few times. Germline-derived CDR1 and CDR2 are SGHNT and YENEEA. The ends were cut back, 5 bases at V and 3 bases at J, with 11 bases in the middle. This CDR3 region has 14 residues. Libraries were prepared by immunoSEQ multiplex PCR; TCRdb keeps only in-frame clonotypes and omits some of them. The sample gives roughly 250,000 clones, more than 65% of which show up once; approximately 4% is in the top ten. Input material: peripheral blood. The rearrangement joins TRBV11-3 to TRBJ2-1, with D maybe TRBD2 (6 bases). The TCR was taken from a woman in her forties with active or convalescent COVID-19. CDR3 protein: CASSPRGSYNEQFF. The DNA of the CDR3 is TGTGCCAGCAGCCCTCGGGGGAGCTACAATGAGCAGTTCTTC.